The 19 T cell receptor beta chains reported below all come from one sample, sequenced in a study of OX40 agonist ivuxolimab in advanced cancers. The table came from immunoSEQ multiplex PCR; TCRdb's copy has only in-frame clones and leaves some out. This table holds over 35,000 clones, about 89% found once. The sample was CD4+ or CD8+ T cells sorted from blood, taken in a trial of the OX40 agonist ivuxolimab. These receptors all stem from an adult with an advanced solid tumor such as melanoma, head and neck, liver or kidney cancer.

The sample holds a few counts of this clone. The gene calls are TRBV27 and TRBJ1-1; possible D gene TRBD1, 5 bases. The V end was cut by 1 base, the J end by 3 bases, with 6 bases between. This CDR3 region has 13 residues. Looked up from germline, CDR1 is MNHEY and CDR2 is SMNVEV (reference sequence). The CDR3 sequence is CASSLFRDTEAFF. The CDR3 DNA sequence: TGTGCCAGCAGTTTATTCAGGGACACTGAAGCTTTCTTT.

The gene calls are TRBV5-6 and TRBJ2-3, with 8 bases matching TRBD1. The CDR3 totals 15 residues. Trimming removed 4 bases from V and 7 bases from J; junction bases left unmatched: 11. Per the germline V gene, CDR1 is SGHDT and CDR2 is YYEEEE. DNA of the CDR3: TGTGCCAGCAGCCCCGATGGACAGGGACTGAATACGCAGTATTTT. Translated, it gives CASSPDGQGLNTQYF.

The V and J genes are TRBV7-8 and TRBJ2-5; the D is unclear. The V gene's germline CDR1 is SGHVS and CDR2 FQNEAQ. The length of the CDR3 is 13 residues. Between the trimmed V and J ends, which lost 2 bases and 2 bases, there was a span of 6 bases. The CDR3 reads CASSLSQQETQYF. The DNA for the CDR3 is TGTGCCAGCAGCTTATCACAGCAAGAGACCCAGTACTTC.

The V call is TRBV10-3, the J call TRBJ2-2; a weak D match, TRBD2 (5 bases). The CDR3 loop spans 15 amino acids. Deletions cut 6 bases from V and 0 bases from J, with 11 bases between. Germline V gives CDR1 ENHRY, CDR2 SYGVKD. CDR3 loop: CAISPSGTNTGELFF. In DNA form, the CDR3 reads TGTGCCATCAGCCCCAGCGGAACGAACACCGGGGAGCTGTTTTTT.

This chain links TRBV5-5 with TRBJ2-1; possibly TRBD1 for D (6 bases). There are 15 residues in the CDR3. V lost 3 bases and J 2 bases, leaving 12 bases between the germline ends. Per the germline V gene, CDR1 is SGHKS and CDR2 is YYEKEE (reference sequence). The CDR3 DNA reads as TGTGCCAGCAGCTATGGGGGCACTCCCTACAATGAGCAGTTCTTC. This sequence encodes CASSYGGTPYNEQFF.

This chain uses TRBV2 with TRBJ2-1; D not certain. Trimming removed 1 base from V and 9 bases from J, with 13 bases in between. The CDR3 has 14 residues. Germline-derived CDR1 and CDR2 are SNHLY and FYNNEI. The CDR3: CASSEGLQFGEQFF. CDR3 sequence (DNA): TGTGCCAGCAGTGAAGGGTTGCAATTTGGTGAGCAGTTCTTC.

The gene calls are TRBV7-2 and TRBJ2-1, with D unresolved. CDR1 is SGHTA and CDR2 is FQGNSA in the germline V gene. This CDR3 is 15 amino acids long. With 5 bases removed from V and 2 bases from J, the gap between germline ends came to 13 bases. CDR3 loop: CASSTYSGPYNEQFF. The CDR3 DNA reads TGTGCCAGCAGCACCTACTCGGGCCCCTACAATGAGCAGTTCTTC.

This clone has a single count. CDR3 in DNA: TGTGCCTGGAGTGTACAGGGGGCGCCGAATCAGCCCCAGCATTTT. This sequence encodes CAWSVQGAPNQPQHF. V is TRBV30 and J is TRBJ1-5; 9 nucleotides agree with TRBD1. The CDR3 spans 15 residues. The V and J ends lost 0 bases and 4 bases, in that order; junction bases with no gene match: 4. Germline V gives CDR1 GTSNPN, CDR2 SVGIG (reference sequence).

V is TRBV30 and J is TRBJ2-5, with 9 bases identical to TRBD1. The CDR3 runs 14 residues. With 2 bases clipped from V and 4 bases from J, the junction kept 5 bases outside the gene matches. The germline CDR1 and CDR2 sequences are GTSNPN and SVGIG (reference sequence). This CDR3 is CAWSLTGGRETQYF. CDR3 bases: TGTGCCTGGAGTCTTACAGGGGGCCGAGAGACCCAGTACTTC.

The rearrangement joins TRBV7-9 to TRBJ1-1; D unclear. V shed 5 bases and J shed 4 bases, with 14 bases lying between them. The CDR3 totals 14 residues. Per germline, CDR1 SEHNR and CDR2 FQNEAQ (reference sequence). Written as DNA, the CDR3 is TGTGCCAGCAGCCCAAGGGCCTTCGCCACTGAAGCTTTCTTT. Amino acids: CASSPRAFATEAFF.

The chain recombines TRBV7-9 with TRBJ1-6; D remains unclear. The V end lost 5 bases, the J end lost 9 bases, and 17 bases lay between the germline ends. The germline V gene has CDR1 SEHNR and CDR2 FQNEAQ (reference sequence). CDR3 length: 15 residues. The CDR3 reads CASSPSTEEGSPLHF. DNA for the CDR3: TGTGCCAGCAGCCCCTCTACGGAGGAGGGTTCACCCCTCCACTTT.

The rearrangement links TRBV7-9 to TRBJ2-5; D perhaps matches TRBD1 (6 bases). Germline V gene data show CDR1 as SEHNR and CDR2 as FQNEAQ (reference sequence). The ends were cut back, 5 bases at V and 0 bases at J, with 13 bases in the middle. The CDR3 is 15 residues long. In nucleotides, the CDR3 is TGTGCCAGCAGCCCACCCGGACAGAACCAAGAGACCCAGTACTTC. Amino acids: CASSPPGQNQETQYF.

This chain joins TRBV30 and TRBJ1-3; TRBD1 agrees at 8 bases. The CDR3 is 14 amino acids. J was trimmed by 1 base and V by 7 bases; bases with no gene match: 6. The germline V gene encodes CDR1 GTSNPN and CDR2 SVGIG (reference sequence). CDR3 loop: CAYSGGASGNTIYF. The DNA of the CDR3 is TGTGCCTATTCAGGGGGCGCTTCTGGAAACACCATATATTTT.

The chain is built from TRBV23-1 and TRBJ2-3; 8 bases are a match to TRBD2. TRBV23-1 carries the ORF label, with uncertain function. V lost 4 bases and J lost 0; bases outside the gene matches: 6. The CDR3 contains 16 residues. The CDR3 loop reads CASSPRGGASTDTQYF. In nucleotides, the CDR3 is TGCGCCAGCAGTCCCCGGGGGGGGGCTAGCACAGATACGCAGTATTTT.

This chain joins TRBV4-3 and TRBJ2-7; TRBD2 matches at 8 bases. The V segment lost 3 bases and the J segment 1 base; nucleotides outside the gene matches: 8. Germline values: CDR1 LGHNA, CDR2 YSLEER. The length of the CDR3 is 16 residues. CDR3 bases: TGCGCCAGCAGCCAGGGGAGCGGGGGCCTTTCCTACGAGCAGTACTTC. This encodes CASSQGSGGLSYEQYF.

The CDR3 nucleotides are TGCGCCAGCAGCCAAGACCCAGGGGGTCTTTTCGGTGGGCAGTTCTTC. Translation gives CASSQDPGGLFGGQFF. This chain uses TRBV4-3 with TRBJ2-1; 7 nucleotides align to TRBD1. The V gene's germline CDR1 is LGHNA and CDR2 YSLEER. V trimming: 0 bases; J trimming: 12 bases; junction bases outside the gene matches: 14. CDR3 length: 16 amino acids.

This clone was picked up one time. The gene calls are TRBV28 and TRBJ2-7; no clear D. Germline V CDR1 and CDR2: MDHEN, SYDVKM. CDR3 length equals 13 residues. Trimming shortened V by 9 bases and J by 2 bases, and 14 bases separated the two germline ends. DNA for the CDR3: TGTGCCAGTAGTCCGACGGGCGCCTACGAGCAGTACTTC. The encoded protein is CASSPTGAYEQYF.

V and J are TRBV4-3 and TRBJ2-2; possibly TRBD1 for D (6 bases). This CDR3 comprises 14 residues. V dropped 1 base and J dropped 7 bases, with 10 bases sitting between them. Germline CDR1 LGHNA, CDR2 YSLEER. The CDR3, as DNA: TGCGCCAGCAGCCAAGGAGGGGGTGACGGGGAGCTGTTTTTT. It translates to CASSQGGGDGELFF.

CDR3 coding DNA: TGTGCCAGCAGATCGTCGATCGCCGGGGAGCTGTTTTTT. Translated, it gives CASRSSIAGELFF. The V and J genes are TRBV6-5 and TRBJ2-2; no reliable D call. The CDR3 covers 13 residues. V gave up 6 bases and J gave up 6 bases, with 11 bases separating them. The V gene's germline CDR1 is MNHEY and CDR2 SVGAGI.